The rows below give T cell receptor beta chains drawn from one sample of a study of radiation and T cells in renal cell carcinoma. The repertoire was sequenced with immunoSEQ multiplex PCR; TCRdb's copy has only in-frame clones and lacks some. Of more than 15,000 clones in the sample, over 50% are singletons; the top ten hold around a third. The specimen was tumor tissue, collected from a patient whose treatment was nephrectomy without radiotherapy. The receptors come from a man between 50 and 59 years old with renal cell carcinoma. CDR3s include the opening cysteine and the closing phenylalanine or tryptophan. A D gene is named only where the DNA matches it firmly. Clone size is stated in some rows and not others, as once, few, many or a class when expanded.

clone size | J gene | V gene | D gene | CDR3 protein | CDR3 DNA
. | TRBJ2-5 | TRBV30 | . | CAWSRDRQETQYF | TGTGCCTGGAGTCGCGACAGGCAAGAGACCCAGTACTTC
once | TRBJ2-5 | TRBV5-6 | . | CASSPRSGHYQETQYF | TGTGCCAGCAGCCCCAGGAGCGGGCATTACCAAGAGACCCAGTACTTC
few | TRBJ1-2 | TRBV9 | . | CASSVEQYGNYGYTF | TGTGCCAGCAGCGTAGAGCAGTATGGTAACTATGGCTACACCTTC
. | TRBJ1-2 | TRBV5-6 | . | CASSVRRYGYTF | TGTGCCAGCAGCGTGCGACGATATGGCTACACCTTC
. | TRBJ1-1 | TRBV5-1 | TRBD1 | CASSLDRGFYTEAFF | TGCGCCAGCAGCTTAGACAGGGGGTTCTACACTGAAGCTTTCTTT
once | TRBJ1-6 | TRBV30 | TRBD1 | CARGQGDSPLHF | TGTGCCCGGGGACAGGGGGATTCACCCCTCCACTTT
. | TRBJ2-1 | TRBV6-5 | TRBD1 | CASSPGRGFGEQFF | TGTGCCAGCTCGCCCGGCAGGGGGTTCGGTGAGCAGTTCTTC
. | TRBJ1-6 | TRBV9 | TRBD1 | CASSKTGQGLSSYNSPLHF | TGTGCCAGCAGCAAGACGGGACAGGGACTGAGCTCCTATAATTCACCCCTCCACTTT
. | TRBJ1-2 | TRBV4-1 | . | CASSQGDASNYGYTF | TGCGCCAGCAGCCAAGGGGACGCATCGAACTATGGCTACACCTTC
medium-sized | TRBJ2-2 | TRBV7-6 | TRBD1 | CASSYHGQGREELFF | TGTGCCAGCAGCTACCATGGACAGGGGAGAGAGGAGCTGTTTTTT
. | TRBJ1-1 | TRBV30 | TRBD1 | CAWETGFPNTEAFF | TGTGCCTGGGAGACAGGGTTTCCTAACACTGAAGCTTTCTTT
. | TRBJ1-1 | TRBV12-5 | TRBD1 | CASGLYRGDRVGSKAFF | TGTGCTAGTGGTTTGTATAGGGGGGACAGGGTAGGATCCAAAGCTTTCTTT
few | TRBJ1-2 | TRBV7-8 | TRBD1 | CASSPRDRGNYGYTF | TGTGCCAGCAGCCCCAGGGACAGGGGAAACTATGGCTACACCTTC
. | TRBJ2-3 | TRBV5-1 | TRBD2 | CASSLGAGGEDTQYF | TGCGCCAGCAGCTTGGGAGCGGGAGGGGAAGATACGCAGTATTTT
. | TRBJ2-1 | TRBV18 | . | CASSPSSFDSEQFF | TGTGCCAGCTCACCATCATCATTCGACAGTGAGCAGTTCTTC
. | TRBJ1-2 | TRBV16 | . | CASSLGGNYGYTF | TGTGCCAGCAGCCTGGGGGGGAACTATGGCTACACCTTC
. | TRBJ1-1 | TRBV18 | . | CASSASGTVNTEAFF | TGTGCCAGCTCAGCCTCCGGGACGGTGAACACTGAAGCTTTCTTT
once | TRBJ2-1 | TRBV10-3 | TRBD2 | CAISELAGGNNEQFF | TGTGCCATCAGTGAGCTAGCGGGAGGGAACAATGAGCAGTTCTTC
. | TRBJ1-5 | TRBV6-1 | TRBD1 | CASSGQGGNQPQHF | TGTGCCAGCAGTGGACAGGGCGGAAATCAGCCCCAGCATTTT
. | TRBJ2-7 | TRBV10-3 | . | CAISEGGSYEQYF | TGTGCCATCAGTGAAGGCGGTTCCTACGAGCAGTACTTC
once | TRBJ2-5 | TRBV7-9 | . | CASSGSGDETQYF | TGTGCCAGCAGCGGATCAGGGGATGAGACCCAGTACTTC
many | TRBJ1-1 | TRBV30 | . | CAWSERASSNTEAFF | TGTGCCTGGAGTGAGAGGGCAAGCTCGAACACTGAAGCTTTCTTT
. | TRBJ2-7 | TRBV19 | TRBD1 | CASSPRQGLDYEQYF | TGTGCCAGTAGTCCCCGACAGGGGCTCGACTACGAGCAGTACTTC
. | TRBJ2-7 | TRBV7-2 | . | CASASWPNSQPYEQYF | TGTGCCAGCGCCTCCTGGCCGAATTCCCAACCCTACGAGCAGTACTTC
few | TRBJ2-1 | TRBV14 | . | CASSQGRRFSSYNEQFF | TGTGCCAGCAGCCAGGGGCGCAGATTTAGCTCCTACAATGAGCAGTTCTTC
. | TRBJ2-1 | TRBV29-1 | . | CSVEPEETYNEQFF | TGCAGCGTTGAACCGGAGGAAACCTACAATGAGCAGTTCTTC
. | TRBJ2-7 | TRBV6-5 | TRBD2 | CASSYSSGSSYEQYF | TGTGCCAGCAGTTACTCTAGCGGGAGCTCCTACGAGCAGTACTTC
. | TRBJ2-1 | TRBV19 | TRBD1 | CASSQDRGLLNEQFF | TGTGCCAGTAGCCAGGACAGGGGGTTGCTCAATGAGCAGTTCTTC
. | TRBJ2-5 | TRBV7-2 | . | CASSLDRVQETQYF | TGTGCCAGCAGCTTAGATCGAGTGCAAGAGACCCAGTACTTC
. | TRBJ2-7 | TRBV5-1 | . | CASSPGYEQYF | TGCGCCAGCAGCCCTGGCTACGAGCAGTACTTC
. | TRBJ2-3 | TRBV7-2 | TRBD1 | CASSLTGQGGDTQYF | TGTGCCAGCAGCTTAACGGGACAGGGAGGCGATACGCAGTATTTT
few | TRBJ2-6 | TRBV14 | . | CASSRQSSGANVLTF | TGTGCCAGCAGCCGACAGAGCTCTGGGGCCAACGTCCTGACTTTC
once | TRBJ1-6 | TRBV6-5 | . | CASSYEGRYNSPLHF | TGTGCCAGCAGTTACGAGGGGCGTTATAATTCACCCCTCCACTTT
medium-sized | TRBJ2-3 | TRBV29-1 | . | CSVPPHGFETDTQYF | TGCAGCGTGCCCCCACATGGGTTCGAGACAGATACGCAGTATTTT